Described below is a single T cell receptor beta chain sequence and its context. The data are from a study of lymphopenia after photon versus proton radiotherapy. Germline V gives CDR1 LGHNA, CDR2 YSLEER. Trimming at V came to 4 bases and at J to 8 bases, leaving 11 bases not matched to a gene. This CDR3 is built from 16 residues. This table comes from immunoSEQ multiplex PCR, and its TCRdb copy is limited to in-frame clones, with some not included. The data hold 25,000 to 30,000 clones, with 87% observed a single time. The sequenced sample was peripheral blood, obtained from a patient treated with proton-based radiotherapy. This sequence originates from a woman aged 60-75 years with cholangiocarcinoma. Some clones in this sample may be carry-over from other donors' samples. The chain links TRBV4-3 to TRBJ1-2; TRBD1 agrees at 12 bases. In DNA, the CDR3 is TGCGCCAGCAGCCGTCCCGGGACAGGGGGCGGAGGAGGCTACACCTTC. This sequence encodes CASSRPGTGGGGGYTF.